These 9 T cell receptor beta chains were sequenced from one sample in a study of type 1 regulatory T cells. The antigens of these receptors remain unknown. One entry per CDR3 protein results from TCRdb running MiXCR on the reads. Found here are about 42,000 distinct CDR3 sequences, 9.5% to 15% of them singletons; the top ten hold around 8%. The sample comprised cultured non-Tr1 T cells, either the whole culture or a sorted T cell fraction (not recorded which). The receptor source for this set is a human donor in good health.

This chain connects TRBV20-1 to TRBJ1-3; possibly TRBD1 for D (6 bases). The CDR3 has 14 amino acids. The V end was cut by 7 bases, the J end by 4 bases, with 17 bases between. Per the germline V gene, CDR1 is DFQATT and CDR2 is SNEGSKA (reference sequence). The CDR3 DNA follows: TGCAGTGGCGTCGACAGGTTGGGAGGAAACACCATATATTTT. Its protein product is CSGVDRLGGNTIYF.

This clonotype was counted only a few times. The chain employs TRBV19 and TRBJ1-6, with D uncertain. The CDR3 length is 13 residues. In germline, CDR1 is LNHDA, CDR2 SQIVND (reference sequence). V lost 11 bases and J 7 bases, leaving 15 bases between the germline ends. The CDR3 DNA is TGTGCCGGAATGGACGGCCTCAATTCACCCCTCCACTTT. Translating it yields CAGMDGLNSPLHF.

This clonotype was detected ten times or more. CDR3 bases: TGCGCCAGCAGCTTGGGTGTAGCCCCCTTCCAAGAGACCCAGTACTTC. It specifies CASSLGVAPFQETQYF. The V gene is TRBV5-1, the J gene TRBJ2-5; D remains ambiguous. The germline gives CDR1 SGHRS, CDR2 YFSETQ. This CDR3 has 16 residues. V lost 0 bases and J 1 base, leaving 13 bases between the germline ends.

The CDR3 DNA sequence: TGCGCCAGCAGCCACGGGACGGTCTCCTACGAGCAGTACTTC. As protein: CASSHGTVSYEQYF. The V call is TRBV5-1, the J call TRBJ2-7, with D possibly called TRBD1 or TRBD2 (5 bases each). The CDR3 sequence is 14 residues long. Trimming stripped 4 bases from V and 0 bases from J, with 11 bases between. CDR1 is SGHRS, CDR2 YFSETQ, per germline.

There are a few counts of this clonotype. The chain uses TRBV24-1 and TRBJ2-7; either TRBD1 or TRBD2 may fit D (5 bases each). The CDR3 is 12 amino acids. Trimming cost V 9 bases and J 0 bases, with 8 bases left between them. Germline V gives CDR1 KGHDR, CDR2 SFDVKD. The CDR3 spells CATGDGSYEQYF. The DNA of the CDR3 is TGTGCCACCGGGGACGGCTCCTACGAGCAGTACTTC.

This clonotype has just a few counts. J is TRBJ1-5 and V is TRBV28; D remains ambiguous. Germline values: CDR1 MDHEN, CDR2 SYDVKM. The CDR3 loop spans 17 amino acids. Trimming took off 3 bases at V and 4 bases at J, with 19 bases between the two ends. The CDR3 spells CASSLAISGLGNQPQHF. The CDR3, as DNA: TGTGCCAGCAGTTTGGCGATTTCCGGCTTAGGAAATCAGCCCCAGCATTTT.

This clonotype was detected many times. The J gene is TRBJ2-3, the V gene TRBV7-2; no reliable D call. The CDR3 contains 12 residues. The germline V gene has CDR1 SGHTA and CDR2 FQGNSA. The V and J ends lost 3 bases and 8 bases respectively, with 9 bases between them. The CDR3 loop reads CASSLGIVTQYF. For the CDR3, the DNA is TGTGCCAGCAGCTTGGGGATCGTTACGCAGTATTTT. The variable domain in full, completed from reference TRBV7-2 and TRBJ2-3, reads GAGVSQSPSNKVTEKGKDVELRCDPISGHTALYWYRQSLGQGLEFLIYFQGNSAPDKSGLPSDRFSAERTGGSVSTLTIQRTQQEDSAVYLCASSLGIVTQYFGPGTRLTVL.

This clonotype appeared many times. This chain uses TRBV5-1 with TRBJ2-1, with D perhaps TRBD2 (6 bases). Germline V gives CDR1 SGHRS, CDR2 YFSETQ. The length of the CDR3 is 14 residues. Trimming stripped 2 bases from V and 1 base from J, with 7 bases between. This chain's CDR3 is CASSFSGSYNEQFF. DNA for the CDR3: TGCGCCAGCAGCTTTAGCGGTTCCTACAATGAGCAGTTCTTC.

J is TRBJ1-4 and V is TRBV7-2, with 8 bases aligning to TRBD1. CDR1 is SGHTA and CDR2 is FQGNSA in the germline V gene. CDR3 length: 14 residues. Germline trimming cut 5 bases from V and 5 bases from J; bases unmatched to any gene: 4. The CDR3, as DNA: TGTGCCAGCAGCCCATACAGGGGGAATGAAAAACTGTTTTTT. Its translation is CASSPYRGNEKLFF.